This entry lists 25 T cell receptor beta chains sequenced from one sample in a study of cytomegalovirus exposure and HLA in healthy donors. The PCR had 60 Vbeta and 13 Jbeta primers. Clones were read by immunoSEQ multiplex PCR, and TCRdb kept only the in-frame ones, dropping some. The profile covers more than 85,000 clones, with around 75% appearing a single time and around 1.2% taken by the ten largest. The sequenced sample consisted of PBMCs. Receptor source: a man aged 35 to 55 in good health and CMV-seronegative.

This clone occurred once. The genes are TRBV28 and TRBJ1-5; the D is unclear. There are 14 residues in the CDR3. V was trimmed by 7 bases and J by 5 bases, leaving 15 bases between them. Germline CDR1 MDHEN, CDR2 SYDVKM. Here the CDR3 reads CASTLGPVYQPQHF. CDR3 coding DNA: TGTGCCAGCACCCTTGGTCCGGTTTATCAGCCCCAGCATTTT.

The rearrangement joins TRBV11-2 to TRBJ2-3; D gene ambiguous. The germline CDR1 and CDR2 sequences are SGHAT and FQNNGV. This CDR3 contains 12 residues. V shed 2 bases and J shed 5 bases, with 5 bases lying between them. The CDR3 spells CASSLPVDTQYF. In DNA form, the CDR3 reads TGTGCCAGCAGCTTACCTGTAGATACGCAGTATTTT.

J is TRBJ2-1 and V is TRBV29-1; 8 bases align to TRBD1. This CDR3 spans 13 amino acids. Germline lookup yields CDR1 SQVTM and CDR2 ANQGSEA. V lost 6 bases and J lost 2; bases outside the gene matches: 3. The CDR3 is CSVRTGTYNEQFF. The CDR3 region has the DNA TGCAGCGTCCGGACAGGGACCTACAATGAGCAGTTCTTC.

The chain links TRBV13 to TRBJ2-1; possibly TRBD2 for D (6 bases). Trimming removed 7 bases at V and 2 bases at J, with 12 bases between. This CDR3 comprises 14 residues. Germline V gene sequence: CDR1 PRHDT, CDR2 FYEKMQ (reference sequence). The CDR3 region is CASTMGGAYNEQFF. CDR3 DNA: TGTGCCAGCACGATGGGCGGGGCCTACAATGAGCAGTTCTTC. The entire variable domain, with the rest obtained from reference TRBV13 and TRBJ2-1, is as follows: AAGVIQSPRHLIKEKRETATLKCYPIPRHDTVYWYQQGPGQDPQFLISFYEKMQSDKGSIPDRFSAQQFSDYHSELNMSSLELGDSALYFCASTMGGAYNEQFFGPGTRLTVL.

The rearrangement uses TRBV19 and TRBJ2-2; D is perhaps TRBD1 (5 bases). CDR1 LNHDA and CDR2 SQIVND come from the germline V gene (reference sequence). Trimming stripped 7 bases from V and 3 bases from J, with 24 bases between. This CDR3 spans 18 amino acids. Here the CDR3 DNA reads TGTGCCAGTAACCATATCCCAGGGCAGGGATTTGACACCGGGGAGCTGTTTTTT. Translating it yields CASNHIPGQGFDTGELFF.

The chain employs TRBV21-1 and TRBJ2-5; the table's D call TRBD1 went unverified against the DNA. TRBV21-1 is listed as a pseudogene. The CDR3 totals 16 residues. The CDR3 spells CASSKDSQGARGTQYF. In nucleotides, the CDR3 is TGTGCCAGCAGCAAAGATTCCCAGGGGGCGAGGGGGACCCAGTACTTC.

The rearrangement links TRBV21-1 to TRBJ2-2; the table calls TRBD2, which could not be checked here. TRBV21-1 is described as a pseudogene. This CDR3 is 18 amino acids long. CDR3 region: CASSPSGLAGPNTGELFF. CDR3 DNA: TGTGCCAGCAGTCCTTCTGGGCTAGCGGGACCAAACACCGGGGAGCTGTTTTTT.

This rearrangement joins TRBV9 to TRBJ2-1; 7 bases are a match to TRBD2. CDR1 is SGDLS, CDR2 YYNGEE, per germline. After removal of 0 bases from V and 2 bases from J, the junction contained 8 bases not matched to a gene. The CDR3 has 17 amino acids. The CDR3 DNA reads TGTGCCAGCAGCGTAGGCTGGTCGGGAGGTGCCTACAATGAGCAGTTCTTC. Protein: CASSVGWSGGAYNEQFF.

The chain recombines TRBV7-9 with TRBJ2-1; perhaps TRBD2 as D (6 bases). Germline CDR1 is SEHNR and CDR2 is FQNEAQ (reference sequence). Trimming pared 4 bases from V and 4 bases from J, leaving 11 bases between. The CDR3 consists of 14 residues. In DNA form, the CDR3 reads TGTGCCAGCAGCTCGGGACTGAGGTACAATGAGCAGTTCTTC. This translates into CASSSGLRYNEQFF.

This clone was seen a few times. The chain joins TRBV14 to TRBJ1-6; D is undetermined. CDR3 length: 13 residues. Germline CDR1 is SGHDN and CDR2 is FVKESK. Trimming shortened V by 6 bases and J by 6 bases, and 9 bases separated the two germline ends. The CDR3 reads CASSGSLNSPLHF. The CDR3 coding sequence is TGTGCCAGCAGTGGCAGTCTTAATTCACCCCTCCACTTT.

This clone was detected only a few times. This chain connects TRBV10-2 to TRBJ1-1; 9 bases align to TRBD1. The CDR3 is made up of 17 amino acids. J gave up 0 bases and V 6 bases, and 11 bases lay outside the gene matches. Per the germline V gene, CDR1 is WSHSY and CDR2 is SAAADI. CDR3 in DNA: TGCGCCAGCAGAGACGGACAGGGGCCCCGACTGAACACTGAAGCTTTCTTT. It encodes CASRDGQGPRLNTEAFF.

V and J are TRBV4-1 and TRBJ1-6; D might be TRBD1 (6 bases). CDR3 length: 17 residues. Germline V gene lookup returns CDR1 MGHRA and CDR2 YSYEKL. The ends were cut back, 1 base at V and 5 bases at J, with 15 bases in the middle. The CDR3 coding sequence is TGCGCCAGCAGCCAAGTACAGGGTGGGTTCGATAATTCACCCCTCCACTTT. This sequence encodes CASSQVQGGFDNSPLHF.

Only one count was recorded for this clone. The chain carries TRBV27 and TRBJ2-5; a weak D match, TRBD1 (5 bases). Trimming stripped 10 bases from V and 5 bases from J, with 17 bases between. The CDR3 consists of 13 residues. Germline V lookup: CDR1 MNHEY, CDR2 SMNVEV (reference sequence). CDR3 amino acids: CATRVPAGETQYF. The CDR3 DNA reads as TGTGCCACCAGGGTACCGGCCGGGGAGACCCAGTACTTC.

V is TRBV6-1 and J is TRBJ2-5, with D possibly matching TRBD2 (6 bases). The germline V gene has CDR1 MNHNS and CDR2 SASEGT. The CDR3 covers 16 residues. Between the trimmed V and J ends, which lost 0 bases and 5 bases, there was a span of 16 bases. The CDR3 coding sequence is TGTGCCAGCAGTGAAGCGGGCACAGGAGGGAGGGAGACCCAGTACTTC. It encodes CASSEAGTGGRETQYF.

This sequence joins TRBV28 and TRBJ1-1; 7 nucleotides align to TRBD1. Per germline, CDR1 MDHEN and CDR2 SYDVKM. Unmatched junction bases numbered 3, after V lost 3 bases and J lost 5 bases. The length of the CDR3 is 13 residues. The CDR3 DNA reads as TGTGCCAGCAGTTTGAACAGGGGAACTGAAGCTTTCTTT. Translation gives CASSLNRGTEAFF.

Only a few counts were recorded for this clone. The chain joins TRBV7-2 to TRBJ1-2; 7 bases map to TRBD1. In germline, CDR1 is SGHTA, CDR2 FQGNSA. The J segment lost 4 bases and the V segment lost 1 base, leaving 6 bases of the junction unmatched. The CDR3 covers 15 residues. Here the CDR3 reads CASSLGLRQGYGYTF. The CDR3 region has the DNA TGTGCCAGCAGCTTAGGACTTCGACAGGGCTATGGCTACACCTTC.

The chain couples TRBV6-1 to TRBJ2-7; the D gene is possibly TRBD1 (6 bases). V was clipped by 2 bases and J by 5 bases, with 19 bases between them. The CDR3 length is 16 residues. Germline CDR1 MNHNS, CDR2 SASEGT. In DNA, the CDR3 is TGTGCCAGCAGTGAAATGCAGGGGCGCGTTGACCACGAGCAGTACTTC. Translating gives CASSEMQGRVDHEQYF.

This clone showed up just once. V is TRBV7-3 and J is TRBJ2-2; 8 bases map to TRBD1. Per germline, CDR1 SGHTA and CDR2 FQGTGA. V was clipped by 4 bases and J by 7 bases; unmatched bases: 5. CDR3 length: 14 amino acids. This CDR3 is CASSSGQVGGELFF. The CDR3, as DNA: TGTGCCAGCAGCTCGGGACAGGTGGGCGGGGAGCTGTTTTTT.

This clone has more than one count but fewer than ten. Within the sample, other DNA sequences also encode this same CDR3. The chain recombines TRBV25-1 with TRBJ2-5, with no clear D. This CDR3 spans 15 amino acids. The germline V and J ends were trimmed by 3 bases and 5 bases, with 16 bases remaining between them. Germline-derived CDR1 and CDR2 are MGHDK and SYGVNS. In nucleotides, the CDR3 is TGTGCCAGCAGTGACCTTCTGGGCAGCAGGGAGACCCAGTACTTC. It yields the protein CASSDLLGSRETQYF.

This clone has only a few counts. This sequence joins TRBV28 and TRBJ1-5; D may be TRBD1 (6 bases). The V gene's germline CDR1 is MDHEN and CDR2 SYDVKM. The CDR3 loop spans 16 amino acids. Between the trimmed V and J ends, which lost 5 bases and 3 bases, there was a span of 17 bases. Here the CDR3 reads CASSKQGTLYNQPQHF. DNA for the CDR3: TGTGCCAGCAGTAAACAGGGTACCCTGTACAATCAGCCCCAGCATTTT.

The rearrangement uses TRBV27 and TRBJ1-2; D possibly corresponds to TRBD1 (5 bases). This CDR3 is built from 15 residues. V was clipped by 4 bases and J by 4 bases, with 16 bases between them. Germline values: CDR1 MNHEY, CDR2 SMNVEV (reference sequence). The CDR3 region has the DNA TGTGCCAGCAGTTCCCCCCTTAGGGGTAGCTATGGCTACACCTTC. This codes for CASSSPLRGSYGYTF.

J is TRBJ2-7 and V is TRBV6-5, with 9 bases lining up with TRBD1. Losses at the gene ends were 2 bases for V and 3 bases for J; bases not matched to a gene: 2. Germline V gene sequence: CDR1 MNHEY, CDR2 SVGAGI. There are 14 residues in the CDR3. The CDR3 bases are TGTGCCAGCAGTTACGGGACAGGGCTCTACGAGCAGTACTTC. It is translated as CASSYGTGLYEQYF.

This chain links TRBV7-9 with TRBJ2-1, with no clear D. In germline, CDR1 is SEHNR, CDR2 FQNEAQ (reference sequence). CDR3 size: 13 residues. V was trimmed by 5 bases and J by 6 bases, leaving 11 bases between them. The CDR3 nucleotides read TGTGCCAGCAGCGGATCGACAAGCAATGAGCAGTTCTTC. It codes for CASSGSTSNEQFF. The full variable domain, with the rest looked up from reference TRBV7-9 and TRBJ2-1, is DTGVSQNPRHKITKRGQNVTFRCDPISEHNRLYWYRQTLGQGPEFLTYFQNEAQLEKSRLLSDRFSAERPKGSFSTLEIQRTEQGDSAMYLCASSGSTSNEQFFGPGTRLTVL.

This rearrangement joins TRBV7-8 to TRBJ2-5; 12 bases fit TRBD2. V lost 5 bases to trimming and J lost 6 bases; unmatched junction nucleotides: 7. The CDR3 is made up of 15 amino acids. Germline assignment: CDR1 SGHVS and CDR2 FQNEAQ. CDR3 residues: CASSLTSGSEKTQYF. CDR3 DNA sequence: TGTGCCAGCAGCCTGACTAGCGGGAGCGAAAAGACCCAGTACTTC.

J is TRBJ1-4 and V is TRBV27; D possibly corresponds to TRBD1 (6 bases). From germline, CDR1 is MNHEY and CDR2 SMNVEV (reference sequence). Trimming took 3 bases from V and 0 from J, leaving 17 bases between them. This CDR3 is built from 18 residues. The CDR3 sequence is CASSLGPTGSATNEKLFF. The CDR3 bases are TGTGCCAGCAGTTTGGGCCCCACAGGGAGTGCAACTAATGAAAAACTGTTTTTT.